The clone carrying this TCR beta chain was detected only once. Its antigen is undetermined. The study ran its PCR with 60 Vbeta and 13 Jbeta primers. The assay was immunoSEQ multiplex PCR, and TCRdb's table has in-frame clones only and misses some. The data contain more than 80,000 clones, around 80% of them seen just once; the ten biggest clones take up about 2.5%. The data are from a study of cytomegalovirus exposure and HLA in healthy donors. The study, taken as a whole, reports: A later analysis found that most CMV-associated TCR beta chains appeared HLA-restricted.

This TCR was recovered from a middle-aged man in good health and CMV-seronegative. The material sequenced was PBMCs.

The CDR3 nucleotides read TGTGCCATCAGTGAGGGGAGGGTGCATGGCTACACCTTC. Its protein is CAISEGRVHGYTF. V gene TRBV10-3 combines with J gene TRBJ1-2; D unresolved. V was shortened by 2 bases and J by 6 bases, with 10 bases between the two germline ends. Looked up from germline, CDR1 is ENHRY and CDR2 is SYGVKD. This CDR3 has 13 residues.